This T cell receptor beta chain was identified in a study of blood T cell repertoires in COVID-19. Germline loops: CDR1 SNHLY, CDR2 FYNNEI. The CDR3 consists of 14 residues. J gave up 2 bases and V 9 bases, and 8 bases lay outside the gene matches. Repertoires were generated with immunoSEQ multiplex PCR, while TCRdb's copy carries only in-frame clones and drops some. The sample records roughly 300,000 clones, roughly 90% being singletons. The origin of this receptor is a woman aged 25 to 39 with COVID-19, enrolled during active disease. The chain has TRBV2 and TRBJ2-7; TRBD1 matches 9 bases. Material: peripheral blood. In DNA, the CDR3 is TGTGCCAGTCTTACCGGGACAGGGACCTACGAGCAGTACTTC. This encodes CASLTGTGTYEQYF.